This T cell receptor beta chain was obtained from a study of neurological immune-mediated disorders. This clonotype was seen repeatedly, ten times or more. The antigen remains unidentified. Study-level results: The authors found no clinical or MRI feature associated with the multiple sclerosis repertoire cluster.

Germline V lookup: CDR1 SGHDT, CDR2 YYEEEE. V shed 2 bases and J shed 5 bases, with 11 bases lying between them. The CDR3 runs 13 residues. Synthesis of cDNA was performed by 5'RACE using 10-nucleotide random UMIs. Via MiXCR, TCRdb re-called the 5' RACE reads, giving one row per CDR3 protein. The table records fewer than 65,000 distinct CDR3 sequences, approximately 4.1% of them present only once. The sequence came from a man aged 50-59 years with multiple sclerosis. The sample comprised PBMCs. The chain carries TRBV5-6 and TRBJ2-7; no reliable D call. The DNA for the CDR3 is TGTGCCAGCAGCTTCGGCAGGAGTGACGAGCAGTACTTC. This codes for CASSFGRSDEQYF.